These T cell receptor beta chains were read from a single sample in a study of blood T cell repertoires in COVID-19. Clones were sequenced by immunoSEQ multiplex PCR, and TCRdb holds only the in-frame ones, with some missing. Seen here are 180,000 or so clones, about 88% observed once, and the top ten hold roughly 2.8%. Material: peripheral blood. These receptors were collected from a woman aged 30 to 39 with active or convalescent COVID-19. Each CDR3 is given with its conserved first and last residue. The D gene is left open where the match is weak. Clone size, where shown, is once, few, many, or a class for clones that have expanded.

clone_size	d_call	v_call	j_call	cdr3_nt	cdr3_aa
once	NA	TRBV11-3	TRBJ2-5	TGTGCCAGCAGCTTAGGAGAGGAGGTGGCAAGGCAAGAGACCCAGTACTTC	CASSLGEEVARQETQYF
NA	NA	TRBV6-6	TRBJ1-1	TGTGCCAGCGGGGGGACTGAAGCTTTCTTT	CASGGTEAFF
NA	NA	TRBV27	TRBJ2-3	TGTGCCAGCAGTTTATTGTCCGACTCCGGAAGGCAGTATTTT	CASSLLSDSGRQYF
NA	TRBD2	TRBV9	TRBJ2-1	TGTGCCAGCAGCCCACTAGCGGGAGCCCCCAATGAGCAGTTCTTC	CASSPLAGAPNEQFF
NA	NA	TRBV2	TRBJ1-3	TGTGCCAGCAGGGACAGCAGAACTGGAAACACCATATATTTT	CASRDSRTGNTIYF
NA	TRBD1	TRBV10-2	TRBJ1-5	TGCGCCAGCAATAGTTATCGGATACGTGGACAGGGAGTTCAGCCCCAGCATTTT	CASNSYRIRGQGVQPQHF
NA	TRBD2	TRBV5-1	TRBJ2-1	TGCGCCAGCAGCTTGCCTAGCGGGGGGGTTGAGCAGTTCTTC	CASSLPSGGVEQFF
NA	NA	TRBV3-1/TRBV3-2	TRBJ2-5	TGTGCCAGCAGCCAAGACCCCGGAGAGACCCAGTACTTC	CASSQDPGETQYF
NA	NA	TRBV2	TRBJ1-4	TGTGCCAGCAGTGAGTCAGGTGCCACGGGGAAACTGTTTTTT	CASSESGATGKLFF
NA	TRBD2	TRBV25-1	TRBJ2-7	TGTGCCAGCAGTCGGGCGGGAGTATCCGAGCAGTACTTC	CASSRAGVSEQYF
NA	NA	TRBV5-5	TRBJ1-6	TGTGCCAGCAGCTTCAGGACTAACTCCTATAATTCACCCCTCCACTTT	CASSFRTNSYNSPLHF
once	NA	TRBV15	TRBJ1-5	TGTGCCACCAGCAGAGATCCGTGGAGGGAGGAGAGTCAGCCCCAGCATTTT	CATSRDPWREESQPQHF
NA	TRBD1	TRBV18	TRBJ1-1	TGTGCCAGCTCACCAGCGACAGGGATGAACACTGAAGCTTTCTTT	CASSPATGMNTEAFF
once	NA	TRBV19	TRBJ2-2	TGTGCCAGTAGTATAGATGGAGGTGACGGGGAGCTGTTTTTT	CASSIDGGDGELFF
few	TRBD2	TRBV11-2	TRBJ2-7	TGTGCCAGCAGCTCGTTGACTAGCGGGGGGGCCCGACCCTACGAGCAGTACTTC	CASSSLTSGGARPYEQYF
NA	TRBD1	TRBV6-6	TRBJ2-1	TGTGCCAGCAGTCTCTTCGTCCCCGGACAGGGGAACAATGAGCAGTTCTTC	CASSLFVPGQGNNEQFF
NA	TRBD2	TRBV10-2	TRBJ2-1	TGCGCCAGCAGTGGGACTAGGGGAGGTGACAATGAGCAGTTCTTC	CASSGTRGGDNEQFF
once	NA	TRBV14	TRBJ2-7	TGTGCCAGCAGGCCCTATGGGGCAGGTCCCAACTACGAGCAGTACTTC	CASRPYGAGPNYEQYF
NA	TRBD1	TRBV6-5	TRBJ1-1	TGTGCCAGCAGCCCCTGGGACAGGCTAATCCCTTTCTTT	CASSPWDRLIPFF
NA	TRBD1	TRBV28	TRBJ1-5	TGTGCCAGCAGTTTATACAGGGGCGGCCAGCCCCAGCATTTT	CASSLYRGGQPQHF
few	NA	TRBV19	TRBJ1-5	TGTGCCAGTAGTATAGAGAGGTATAGCAATCAGCCCCAGCATTTT	CASSIERYSNQPQHF
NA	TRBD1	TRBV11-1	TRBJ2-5	TGTGCCAGCAGCTTAGGACGGACAGGGCAAGAGACCCAGTACTTC	CASSLGRTGQETQYF
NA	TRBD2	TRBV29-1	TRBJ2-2	TGCAGCGTCGGGACTAGCGGGAGGGCCAACACCGGGGAGCTGTTTTTT	CSVGTSGRANTGELFF
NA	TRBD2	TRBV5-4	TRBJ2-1	TGTGCCAGCAGCCCCAACGGGGGGGTATACAATGAGCAGTTCTTC	CASSPNGGVYNEQFF
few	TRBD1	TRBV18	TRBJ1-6	TGTGCCAGCTCACTCGGGGACAGAAGCCATAATTCACCCCTCCACTTT	CASSLGDRSHNSPLHF
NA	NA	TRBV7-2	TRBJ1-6	TGTGCCAGCAGCTTAAGCCCCCAGGGGTGGAGGTCACCCCTCCACTTT	CASSLSPQGWRSPLHF
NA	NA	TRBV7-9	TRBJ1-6	TGTGCCAGCAGCTTACTACAGGGAGACACCCTCCACTTT	CASSLLQGDTLHF
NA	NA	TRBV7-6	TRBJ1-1	TGTGCCAGCAGCTTAGCGCGGGCAGGGGATAACACTGAAGCTTTCTTT	CASSLARAGDNTEAFF
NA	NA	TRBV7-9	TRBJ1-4	TGTGCCAGCAGCGATCACTACAGGGATGAAAAACTGTTTTTT	CASSDHYRDEKLFF
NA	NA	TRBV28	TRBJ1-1	TGTGCCAGCAGTTTGTTCGCAGGGAACACTGAAGCTTTCTTT	CASSLFAGNTEAFF
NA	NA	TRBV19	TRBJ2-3	TGTGCCAGCTCTCTGGACTTGGGGGCGGGTACGCAGTATTTT	CASSLDLGAGTQYF
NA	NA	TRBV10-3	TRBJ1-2	TGTGCCACCGCACGAGGACAGCCAAACAACTATGGCTACACCTTC	CATARGQPNNYGYTF
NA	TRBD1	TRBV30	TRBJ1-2	TGTGCCTCAATTGGACAGGCTTACTATGGCTACACCTTC	CASIGQAYYGYTF
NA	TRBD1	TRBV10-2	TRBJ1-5	TGCGCCACCGGGGGGACAGGGGTGAGGCAGCCCCAGCATTTT	CATGGTGVRQPQHF
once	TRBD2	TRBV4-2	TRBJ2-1	TGTGCCAGCAGCCAAGATGACAGTAGCGGGGTCTACAATGAGCAGTTCTTC	CASSQDDSSGVYNEQFF
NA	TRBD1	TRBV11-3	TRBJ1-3	TGTGCCAGCAGTTCCGGGACAGTGAGCTCTGGAAACACCATATATTTT	CASSSGTVSSGNTIYF
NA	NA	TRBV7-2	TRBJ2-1	TGTGCCAGCAGCCCCCGAGAAGCCTACAATGAGCAGTTCTTC	CASSPREAYNEQFF
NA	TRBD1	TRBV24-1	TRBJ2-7	TGTGCCACCAGTGGGGGCGGGACAGGGGACGACGAGCAGTACTTC	CATSGGGTGDDEQYF
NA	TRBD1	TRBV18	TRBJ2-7	TGTGCCAGCTCACCCTCGACAGGGGAATACGAGCAGTACTTC	CASSPSTGEYEQYF
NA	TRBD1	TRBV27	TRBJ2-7	TGTGCCAGCAGTTTAGGGGACAGGGAGTACTTC	CASSLGDREYF
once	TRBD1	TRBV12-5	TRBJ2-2	TGTGCTAGTGGTTTCATCCCGGGGTATCCGGGACAGGGTAGGGACGGGGAGCTGTTTTTT	CASGFIPGYPGQGRDGELFF
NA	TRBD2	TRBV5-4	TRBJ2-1	TGTGCCAGCAGCCCCGGATCGCGGGAGGGCCTCAATGAGCAGTTCTTC	CASSPGSREGLNEQFF
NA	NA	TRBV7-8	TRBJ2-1	TGTGCCAGCAGCTTAGTGGCCATCAATGAGCAGTTCTTC	CASSLVAINEQFF
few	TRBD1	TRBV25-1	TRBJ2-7	TGTGCCAGCAGTGGGTTGACAGGGAGCCTCTCCTACGAGCAGTACTTC	CASSGLTGSLSYEQYF
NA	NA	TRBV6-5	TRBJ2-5	TGTGCCAGCAGTTACGAAGGCGGGTTGGAGACCCAGTACTTC	CASSYEGGLETQYF
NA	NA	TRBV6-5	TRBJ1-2	TGTGCCAGCAAGGACCGCCGGGGGGCCTATGGCTACACCTTC	CASKDRRGAYGYTF
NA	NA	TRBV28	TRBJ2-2	TGTGCCAGCAGTCCCGAGGACTACCTTACCGGGGAGCTGTTTTTT	CASSPEDYLTGELFF
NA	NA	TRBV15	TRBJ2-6	TGTGCCACCAGCAGAGATGGGGGCCCCTCTGGGGCCAACGTCCTGACTTTC	CATSRDGGPSGANVLTF
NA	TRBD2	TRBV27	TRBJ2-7	TGTGCCAGCAGTTTAGGTAGCGGGAGGTCCTACGAGCAGTACTTC	CASSLGSGRSYEQYF
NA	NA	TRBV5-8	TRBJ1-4	TGTGCCAGCAGCTTGGTTACAACTAATGAAAAACTGTTTTTT	CASSLVTTNEKLFF
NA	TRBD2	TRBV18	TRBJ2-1	TGTGCCAGCTCACAGACTAGCGGGGTCTCCAATGAGCAGTTCTTC	CASSQTSGVSNEQFF